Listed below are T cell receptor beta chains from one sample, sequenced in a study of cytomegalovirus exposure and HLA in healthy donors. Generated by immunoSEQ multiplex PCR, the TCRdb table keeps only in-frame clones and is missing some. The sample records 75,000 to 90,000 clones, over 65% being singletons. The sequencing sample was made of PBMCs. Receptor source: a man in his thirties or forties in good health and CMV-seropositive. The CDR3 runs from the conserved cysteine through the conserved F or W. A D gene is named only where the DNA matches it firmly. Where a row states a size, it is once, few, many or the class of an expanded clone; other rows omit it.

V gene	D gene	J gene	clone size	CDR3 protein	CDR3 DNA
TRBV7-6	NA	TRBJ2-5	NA	CASSSRLGGPEEQETQYF	TGTGCCAGCAGCTCTCGTCTCGGGGGGCCCGAGGAGCAAGAGACCCAGTACTTC
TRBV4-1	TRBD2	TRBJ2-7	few	CASSLRALAGNSYEQYF	TGCGCCAGCAGCCTTCGGGCACTAGCGGGAAATTCCTACGAGCAGTACTTC
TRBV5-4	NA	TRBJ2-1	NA	CASSLGRHNEQFF	TGTGCCAGCAGCTTGGGGAGACACAATGAGCAGTTCTTC
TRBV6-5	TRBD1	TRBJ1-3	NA	CASSRTGRSGNTIYF	TGTGCCAGCAGTCGGACAGGGAGGTCTGGAAACACCATATATTTT
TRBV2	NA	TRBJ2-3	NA	CASRGTGVVDTQYF	TGTGCCAGCAGAGGGACGGGAGTAGTAGATACGCAGTATTTT
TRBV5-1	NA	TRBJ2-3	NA	CASSFRELESTDTQYF	TGCGCCAGCAGCTTTCGAGAACTAGAAAGCACAGATACGCAGTATTTT
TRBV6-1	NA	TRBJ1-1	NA	CASSDLGAGDTEAFF	TGTGCCAGCAGTGATTTAGGGGCTGGGGACACTGAAGCTTTCTTT
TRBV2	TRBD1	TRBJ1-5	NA	CASSVGTGDGQPQHF	TGTGCCAGCAGTGTGGGGACAGGGGACGGTCAGCCCCAGCATTTT
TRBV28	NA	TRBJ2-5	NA	CASSLLGLTSETQYF	TGTGCCAGCAGCCTATTGGGCCTCACCTCGGAGACCCAGTACTTC
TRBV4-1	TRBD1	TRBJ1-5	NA	CASSQPIQGPGQPQHF	TGCGCCAGCAGCCAACCGATACAGGGGCCCGGTCAGCCCCAGCATTTT
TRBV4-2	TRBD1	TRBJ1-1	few	CASSLDTRGTGRTEAFF	TGTGCCAGCAGCCTAGACACCCGAGGGACAGGGAGGACTGAAGCTTTCTTT
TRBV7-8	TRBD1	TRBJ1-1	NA	CASSLVRTGGTEAFF	TGTGCCAGCAGCTTAGTTAGGACAGGGGGCACTGAAGCTTTCTTT
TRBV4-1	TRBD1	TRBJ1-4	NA	CASSPIRQGGEKLFF	TGCGCCAGCAGCCCCATCCGACAGGGAGGAGAAAAACTGTTTTTT
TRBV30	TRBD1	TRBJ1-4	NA	CAWSVAGTGGEKLFF	TGTGCCTGGAGTGTAGCCGGGACAGGGGGCGAAAAACTGTTTTTT
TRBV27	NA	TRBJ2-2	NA	CASSLRAEGTGELFF	TGTGCCAGCAGTTTGAGGGCGGAGGGGACCGGGGAGCTGTTTTTT
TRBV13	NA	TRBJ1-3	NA	CASSSTASGNTIYF	TGTGCCAGCAGCTCCACTGCCTCTGGAAACACCATATATTTT
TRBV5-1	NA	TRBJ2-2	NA	CASSLEGLAGAGELFF	TGCGCCAGCAGCTTGGAAGGTTTAGCCGGGGCCGGGGAGCTGTTTTTT
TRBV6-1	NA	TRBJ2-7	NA	CASSDPVDSGASYEQYF	TGTGCCAGCAGTGACCCGGTGGATTCAGGGGCGTCCTACGAGCAGTACTTC
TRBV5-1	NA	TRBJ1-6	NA	CASSLEWTTHSPLHF	TGCGCCAGCAGCTTGGAGTGGACAACCCATTCACCCCTCCACTTT
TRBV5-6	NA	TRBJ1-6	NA	CASSQTGTNSPLHF	TGTGCCAGCAGCCAAACAGGGACCAATTCACCCCTCCACTTT
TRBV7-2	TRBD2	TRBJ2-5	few	CASSPGYLGGGRMETQYF	TGTGCCAGCAGCCCGGGGTATCTCGGGGGGGGCAGGATGGAGACCCAGTACTTC
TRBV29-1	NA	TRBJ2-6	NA	CSAARDLSSGANVLTF	TGCAGCGCTGCCCGGGACTTGAGCTCTGGGGCCAACGTCCTGACTTTC
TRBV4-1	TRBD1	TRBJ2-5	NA	CASSHQGAHQETQYF	TGCGCCAGCAGCCATCAGGGGGCTCACCAAGAGACCCAGTACTTC
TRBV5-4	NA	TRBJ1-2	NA	CASSSAREGGYTF	TGTGCCAGCAGCTCCGCGAGGGAGGGCGGCTACACCTTC
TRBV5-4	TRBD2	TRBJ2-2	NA	CASSSGTSGHYTGELFF	TGTGCCAGCAGCTCCGGGACTAGCGGACATTACACCGGGGAGCTGTTTTTT
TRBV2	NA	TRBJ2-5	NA	CASVGGAGETQYF	TGTGCCAGCGTGGGGGGGGCAGGGGAGACCCAGTACTTC
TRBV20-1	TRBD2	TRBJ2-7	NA	CSAGRGHEQYF	TGCAGTGCTGGGAGGGGCCACGAGCAGTACTTC
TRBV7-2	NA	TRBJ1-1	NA	CASSLGTPGTEAFF	TGTGCCAGCAGCTTAGGCACACCAGGGACTGAAGCTTTCTTT
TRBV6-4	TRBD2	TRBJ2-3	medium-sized	CASSERGATDTQYF	TGTGCCAGCAGTGAGCGGGGGGCCACAGATACGCAGTATTTT
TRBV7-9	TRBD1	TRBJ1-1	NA	CASSGDRAAFF	TGTGCCAGCAGCGGGGACAGGGCGGCTTTCTTT
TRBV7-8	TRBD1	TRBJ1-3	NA	CASSVLRQGWSNTIYF	TGTGCCAGCAGCGTTCTTAGACAGGGATGGAGCAACACCATATATTTT
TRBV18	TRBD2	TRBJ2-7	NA	CASSLGLAGGISYEQYF	TGTGCCAGCTCACTGGGACTAGCGGGAGGGATTTCCTACGAGCAGTACTTC
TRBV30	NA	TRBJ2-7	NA	CAWTEAYEQYF	TGTGCCTGGACAGAGGCCTACGAGCAGTACTTC
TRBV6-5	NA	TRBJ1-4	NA	CATHPDRRRGKLFF	TGTGCCACCCATCCTGACAGAAGGAGAGGAAAACTGTTTTTT
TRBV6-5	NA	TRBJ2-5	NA	CASRLPGLQETQYF	TGTGCCAGCAGACTTCCGGGACTGCAAGAGACCCAGTACTTC
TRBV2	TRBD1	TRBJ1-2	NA	CASSEGTGGDGYTF	TGTGCCAGCAGTGAAGGGACAGGGGGCGATGGCTACACCTTC
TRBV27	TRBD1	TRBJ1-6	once	CASSPGQGNSPLNF	TGTGCCAGCAGTCCGGGACAGGGGAATTCACCCCTCAACTTT
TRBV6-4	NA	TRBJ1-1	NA	CASSEAGGAEAFF	TGTGCCAGCAGTGAAGCGGGAGGGGCTGAAGCTTTCTTT
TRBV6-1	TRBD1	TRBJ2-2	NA	CAARTGNTGELFF	TGTGCCGCCCGGACAGGAAACACCGGGGAGCTGTTTTTT
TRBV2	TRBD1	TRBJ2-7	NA	CASSDVGGQTYEQYF	TGTGCCAGCAGTGACGTTGGGGGACAGACCTACGAGCAGTACTTC
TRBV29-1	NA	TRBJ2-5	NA	CSVEDRVLTQYF	TGCAGCGTTGAAGATCGGGTGTTGACCCAGTACTTC
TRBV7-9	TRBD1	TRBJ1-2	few	CASSLQGAYGYTF	TGTGCCAGCAGCTTACAGGGGGCATATGGCTACACCTTC
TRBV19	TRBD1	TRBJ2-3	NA	CASSINLDRAVTDTQYF	TGTGCCAGTAGCATCAACCTGGACAGGGCGGTTACAGATACGCAGTATTTT
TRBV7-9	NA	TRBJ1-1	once	CASSLLGRGMSTEAFF	TGTGCCAGCAGCTTACTCGGTCGGGGGATGAGCACTGAAGCTTTCTTT
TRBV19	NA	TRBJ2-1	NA	CASSIQRFNEQFF	TGTGCCAGTAGTATTCAGCGGTTCAATGAGCAGTTCTTC
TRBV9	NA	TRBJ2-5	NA	CASSPADRQETQYF	TGTGCCAGCAGCCCAGCGGACAGACAAGAGACCCAGTACTTC
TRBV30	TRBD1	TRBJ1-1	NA	CAWSAGTGPTEAFF	TGTGCCTGGAGTGCCGGGACAGGGCCCACTGAAGCTTTCTTT
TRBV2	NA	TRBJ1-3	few	CASSEDRVANTIYF	TGTGCCAGCAGTGAAGACAGGGTTGCAAACACCATATATTTT
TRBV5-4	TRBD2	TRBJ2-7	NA	CASSLGPAGEFYEQYF	TGTGCCAGCAGCTTGGGGCCAGCGGGGGAATTTTACGAGCAGTACTTC
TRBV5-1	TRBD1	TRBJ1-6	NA	CASSSGTGDSPLHF	TGCGCCAGCAGCTCCGGGACAGGGGATTCACCCCTCCACTTT
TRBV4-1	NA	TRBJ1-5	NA	CASSQDYFRGAGSNQPQHF	TGCGCCAGCAGCCAAGATTACTTCCGGGGAGCTGGGAGCAATCAGCCCCAGCATTTT
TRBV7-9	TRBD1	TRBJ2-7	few	CASSLSGTGGFEQYF	TGTGCCAGCAGCTTATCAGGAACAGGGGGCTTCGAGCAGTACTTC
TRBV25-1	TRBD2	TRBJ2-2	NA	CASSVAGGITGELFF	TGTGCCAGCAGTGTAGCGGGAGGGATCACCGGGGAGCTGTTTTTT